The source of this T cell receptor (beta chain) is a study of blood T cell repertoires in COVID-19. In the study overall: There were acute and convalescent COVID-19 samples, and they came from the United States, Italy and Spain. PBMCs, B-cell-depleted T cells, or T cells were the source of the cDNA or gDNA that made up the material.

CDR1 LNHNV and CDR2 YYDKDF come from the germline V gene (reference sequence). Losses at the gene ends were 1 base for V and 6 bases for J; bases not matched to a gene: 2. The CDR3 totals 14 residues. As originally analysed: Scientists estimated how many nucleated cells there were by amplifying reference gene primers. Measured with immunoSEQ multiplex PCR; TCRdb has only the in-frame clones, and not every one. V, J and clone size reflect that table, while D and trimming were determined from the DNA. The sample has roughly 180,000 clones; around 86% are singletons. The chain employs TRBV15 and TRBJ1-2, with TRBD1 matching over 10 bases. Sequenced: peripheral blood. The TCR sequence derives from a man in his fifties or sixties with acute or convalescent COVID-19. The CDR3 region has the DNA TGTGCCACCAGCAGAGGGACAGGGGGAGATGGCTACACCTTC. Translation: CATSRGTGGDGYTF.